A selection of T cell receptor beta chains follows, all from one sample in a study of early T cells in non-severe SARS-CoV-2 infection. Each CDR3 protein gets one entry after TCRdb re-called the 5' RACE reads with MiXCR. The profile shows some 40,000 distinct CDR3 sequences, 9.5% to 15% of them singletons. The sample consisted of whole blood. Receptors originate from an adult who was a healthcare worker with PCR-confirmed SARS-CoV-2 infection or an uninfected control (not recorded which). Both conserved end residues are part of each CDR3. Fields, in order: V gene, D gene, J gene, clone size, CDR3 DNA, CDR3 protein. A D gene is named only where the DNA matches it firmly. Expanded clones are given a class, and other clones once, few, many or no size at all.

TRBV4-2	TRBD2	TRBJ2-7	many	TGTGCCAGCAGCCAAGATAAACCTAGCGGGAGGGACGAGCAGTACTTC	CASSQDKPSGRDEQYF
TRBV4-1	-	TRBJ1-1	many	TGCGCCAGCAGCCAACCACAGAGGATGAACACTGAAGCTTTCTTT	CASSQPQRMNTEAFF
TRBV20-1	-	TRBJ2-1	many	TGCAGTTCCGCACGGTACAATGAGCAGTTCTTC	CSSARYNEQFF
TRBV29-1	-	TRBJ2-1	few	TGCAGCGTCGAAGACAGGTCCCTTGAGCAGTTCTTC	CSVEDRSLEQFF
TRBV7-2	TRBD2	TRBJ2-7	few	TGTGCCAGCAGCTTTAGCGGGAGGACCTACGAGCAGTACTTC	CASSFSGRTYEQYF
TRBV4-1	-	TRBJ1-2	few	TGCGCCAGCAGCCAACCAATGACACCTACTAACTATGGCTACACCTTC	CASSQPMTPTNYGYTF
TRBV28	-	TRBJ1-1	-	TGTGCCAGCAGTTTTTCCAGGGAAGCTTTCTTT	CASSFSREAFF
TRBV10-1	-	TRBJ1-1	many	TGCGCCAGCAGTGAGTCGAACGTGAACACTGAAGCTTTCTTT	CASSESNVNTEAFF
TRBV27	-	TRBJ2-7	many	TGTGCCAGCCAATCGATTCTGAGCTCCTACGAGCAGTACTTC	CASQSILSSYEQYF
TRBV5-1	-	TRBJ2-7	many	TGCGCCAGCAGCTTCGGCAGGGGAATGTCGGCTGAGCAGTACTTC	CASSFGRGMSAEQYF
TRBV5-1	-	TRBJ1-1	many	TGCGCCAGCTGGCAGGATCAAACAGGGCCCAACACTGAAGCTTTCTTT	CASWQDQTGPNTEAFF
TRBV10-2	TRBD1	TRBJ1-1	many	TGCGCCAGCAGTTTGGACAGGAGGACTGGGACTTTCTTT	CASSLDRRTGTFF
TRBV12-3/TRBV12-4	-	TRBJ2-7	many	TGTGCCAGCAGTGGAGGGTCAGGGTCGAGACCCTACGAGCAGTACTTC	CASSGGSGSRPYEQYF
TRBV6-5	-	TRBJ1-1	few	TGTGCCAGCAGTTCGCTCGGCGGAACTGAAGCTTTCTTT	CASSSLGGTEAFF
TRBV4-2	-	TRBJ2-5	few	TGTGCCAGCAGCCAAGATCCCTCCCAGGGGATGGAGACCCAGTACTTC	CASSQDPSQGMETQYF
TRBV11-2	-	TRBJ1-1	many	TGTGCCAGCAGCTTATCAATCGACAGGATTGAAAAAGCTTTCTTT	CASSLSIDRIEKAFF
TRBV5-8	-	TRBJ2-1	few	TGTGCCAGCAGCTTGGCGGTTAGTGACAATGAGCAGTTCTTC	CASSLAVSDNEQFF
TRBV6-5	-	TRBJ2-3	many	TGTGCCAGCCGAAGGGGCCTCCGAGATACGCAGTATTTT	CASRRGLRDTQYF
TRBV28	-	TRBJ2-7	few	TGTGCCAGCAGGACTCACGGACCTTACGAGCAGTACTTC	CASRTHGPYEQYF
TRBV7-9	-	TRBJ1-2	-	TGTGCCAGCAGCTTTTCCTGGGCAGCACCGGCTCTAAACTATGGCTACACCTTC	CASSFSWAAPALNYGYTF
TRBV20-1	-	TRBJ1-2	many	TGCAGTGCGGAAACCCACGCCGGGGAATTGGGTGGCTACACCTTC	CSAETHAGELGGYTF
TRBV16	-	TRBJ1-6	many	TGTGCCAGCAGCCAATACTCCTATAATTCACCCCTCCACTTT	CASSQYSYNSPLHF
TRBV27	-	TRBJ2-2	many	TGTGCCAGCAGCCCTTTCAACACCGGGGAGCTGTTTTTT	CASSPFNTGELFF
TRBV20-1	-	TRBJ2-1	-	TGCAGTGCTAGCGGAGGGGGGCGTGAGCAGTTCTTC	CSASGGGREQFF
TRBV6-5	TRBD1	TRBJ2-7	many	TGTGCCAGCAGGAAGGACAGGGGGACCTACGAGCAGTACTTC	CASRKDRGTYEQYF
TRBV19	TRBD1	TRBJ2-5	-	TGTGCCAGTAGTACAGGGGGCGGCCAAGAGACCCAGTACTTC	CASSTGGGQETQYF
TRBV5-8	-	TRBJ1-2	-	TGTGCCAGCAGCTTAACCCCACTGGGGCGCCATGGCTACACCTTC	CASSLTPLGRHGYTF
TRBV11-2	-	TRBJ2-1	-	TGTGCCAGCAGCTTAGATGAGGGTGAGCAGTTCTTC	CASSLDEGEQFF
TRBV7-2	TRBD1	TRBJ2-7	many	TGTGCCAGCAGCTCGTCCGGGACAGGAGTCTACGAGCAGTACTTC	CASSSSGTGVYEQYF
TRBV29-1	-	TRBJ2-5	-	TGCAGCGTTGATTCTCCGGACGCGGGGGAGACCCAGTACTTC	CSVDSPDAGETQYF
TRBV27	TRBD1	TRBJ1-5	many	TGTGCCAGCAGTCCTGGACAGGGTCATAGCAATCAGCCCCAGCATTTT	CASSPGQGHSNQPQHF
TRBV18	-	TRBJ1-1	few	TGTGCCAGCTCACCCCAAAAGAACACTGAAGCTTTCTTT	CASSPQKNTEAFF
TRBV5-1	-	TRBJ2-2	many	TGCGCCAGCAGCTTGGCCCAGCTGACCGGGGAGCTGTTTTTT	CASSLAQLTGELFF
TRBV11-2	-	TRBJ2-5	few	TGTGCCAGCAGCGCGACAGACCAAGAGACCCAGTACTTC	CASSATDQETQYF
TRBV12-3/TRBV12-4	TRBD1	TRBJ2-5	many	TGTGCCAGCAGTAGACCAGACAGGGGGCTTAAAGAGACCCAGTACTTC	CASSRPDRGLKETQYF
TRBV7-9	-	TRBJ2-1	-	TGTGCCAGCAGCGGCCCTGGGTGGAGCTCCTACAATGAGCAGTTCTTC	CASSGPGWSSYNEQFF
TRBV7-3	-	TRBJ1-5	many	TGTGCCAGCAGCTTATCCATCGATCAGCCCCAGCATTTT	CASSLSIDQPQHF
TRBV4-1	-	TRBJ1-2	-	TGCGCCAGCAGCCATCTTTCAGAGGGAGGCTACACCTTC	CASSHLSEGGYTF
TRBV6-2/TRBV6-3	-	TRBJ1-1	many	TGTGCCAGCAGTTACTCAGGGTTTACTGAAGCTTTCTTT	CASSYSGFTEAFF
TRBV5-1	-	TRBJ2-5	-	TGCGCCAGCAGCTTGGGCCAGCTCGGGACCCAGTACTTC	CASSLGQLGTQYF